Listed below are T cell receptor beta chains from one sample, sequenced in a study of PD-1 blockade in classical Hodgkin lymphoma. Some clones are missing from TCRdb's copy, which holds only in-frame ones; the method was immunoSEQ multiplex PCR. In the table there are about 34,000 clones, approximately 90% of which are singletons. The sample was CD4+ T cells from blood. All receptors come from a human donor with classical Hodgkin lymphoma. The CDR3 runs from the conserved cysteine through the conserved F or W. The order of the fields is V gene, D gene, clone size, J gene, CDR3 protein, CDR3 DNA. The D gene is left open where the match is weak. Not all rows give a size; the values are once, few, many and, for expanded clones, a class.

TRBV10-3	-	few	TRBJ2-7	CAIRVGENEQYF	TGTGCCATTCGAGTGGGGGAGAACGAGCAGTACTTC
TRBV5-6	-	once	TRBJ1-2	CASSSRGHYYGYTF	TGTGCCAGCAGCTCCAGGGGACACTACTATGGCTACACCTTC
TRBV5-4	-	-	TRBJ2-3	CASSLVGTDTQYF	TGTGCCAGCAGCTTGGTTGGGACCGATACGCAGTATTTT
TRBV18	-	-	TRBJ1-1	CASSPPRPVGAGGAFF	TGTGCCAGCTCACCACCGCGGCCCGTTGGAGCGGGAGGCGCTTTCTTT
TRBV19	-	-	TRBJ2-7	CASSIRQGSYEQYF	TGTGCCAGTAGTATAAGGCAGGGGTCCTACGAGCAGTACTTC
TRBV27	TRBD1	-	TRBJ1-2	CASSWTGAGGYTF	TGTGCCAGCAGTTGGACAGGGGCGGGTGGCTACACCTTC
TRBV18	-	once	TRBJ2-4	CASSPGADIQYF	TGTGCCAGCTCACCAGGGGCCGACATTCAGTACTTC
TRBV5-4	-	few	TRBJ2-4	CASSLGSARRAENIQYF	TGTGCCAGCAGCTTGGGTTCCGCCAGAAGAGCCGAAAACATTCAGTACTTC
TRBV4-2	TRBD1	-	TRBJ2-1	CASSRQQGDLYNEQFF	TGTGCCAGCAGCCGGCAACAGGGGGACCTTTACAATGAGCAGTTCTTC
TRBV2	-	few	TRBJ1-2	CASMPGLRFEGYTF	TGTGCCAGCATGCCGGGACTCCGGTTCGAGGGCTACACCTTC
TRBV4-3	-	-	TRBJ2-2	CASSQSPQVGGRTGELFF	TGCGCCAGCAGCCAATCGCCCCAAGTTGGAGGCCGAACCGGGGAGCTGTTTTTT
TRBV25-1	-	-	TRBJ2-1	CASSESPGEYNEQFF	TGTGCCAGCAGTGAATCACCGGGAGAATACAATGAGCAGTTCTTC
TRBV5-6	-	once	TRBJ1-2	CASSSIWGSDYGYTF	TGTGCCAGCAGCTCCATCTGGGGCAGTGACTATGGCTACACCTTC
TRBV11-2	TRBD2	-	TRBJ2-7	CASSTLAGGPYEQYF	TGTGCCAGCAGTACCCTAGCGGGGGGCCCCTACGAGCAGTACTTC
TRBV7-2	-	-	TRBJ2-1	CASSLRRVYNEQFF	TGTGCCAGCAGCTTAAGACGGGTTTACAATGAGCAGTTCTTC
TRBV4-1	-	-	TRBJ1-1	CASSQDHFLDDTEAFF	TGCGCCAGCAGCCAAGATCATTTTTTGGACGACACTGAAGCTTTCTTT
TRBV19	-	-	TRBJ1-4	CASSLSGVGEKLFF	TGTGCCAGTAGCCTATCAGGGGTGGGTGAAAAACTGTTTTTT
TRBV6-1	-	-	TRBJ1-1	CASSEWTGNTEAFF	TGTGCCAGCAGTGAGTGGACGGGGAACACTGAAGCTTTCTTT
TRBV5-4	TRBD2	-	TRBJ2-2	CASRGDYPFTGELFF	TGTGCCAGCAGGGGGGACTATCCCTTCACCGGGGAGCTGTTTTTT
TRBV27	-	-	TRBJ2-6	CASRSLSGANVLTF	TGTGCCAGCCGCAGCCTCTCTGGGGCCAACGTCCTGACTTTC
TRBV19	-	-	TRBJ1-1	CASENPAGAEAFF	TGTGCCAGTGAAAACCCGGCCGGGGCTGAAGCTTTCTTT
TRBV4-2	-	-	TRBJ2-6	CASSPPSGANVLTF	TGTGCCAGCAGCCCTCCATCTGGGGCCAACGTCCTGACTTTC
TRBV6-5	TRBD1	-	TRBJ1-1	CATYQQGGAFF	TGTGCCACCTACCAACAGGGGGGAGCTTTCTTT
TRBV7-3	TRBD1	few	TRBJ1-2	CASSPQTGDYYTF	TGTGCCAGCAGCCCCCAGACAGGGGATTACTACACCTTC
TRBV10-3	-	-	TRBJ1-2	CAISEFRERYTF	TGTGCCATCAGTGAGTTTCGAGAACGCTACACCTTC
TRBV23-1	-	once	TRBJ1-1	CASSQSRGRGAEAFF	TGCGCCAGCAGTCAATCGCGGGGTAGGGGGGCTGAAGCTTTCTTT
TRBV7-9	-	few	TRBJ1-1	CASSLAGHNTEAFF	TGTGCCAGCAGCTTAGCGGGGCATAACACTGAAGCTTTCTTT
TRBV6-5	-	-	TRBJ2-7	CATRQIHEQYF	TGTGCCACCAGACAAATCCACGAGCAGTACTTC
TRBV19	-	-	TRBJ2-6	CASSIVIRASGANVLTF	TGTGCCAGTAGTATAGTCATTCGAGCCTCTGGGGCCAACGTCCTGACTTTC
TRBV2	TRBD1	-	TRBJ2-1	CASSETGTGGPSQFF	TGTGCCAGCAGTGAGACCGGGACAGGGGGTCCGAGCCAGTTCTTC
TRBV28	-	once	TRBJ1-1	CASSLLTEAFF	TGTGCCAGCAGTTTACTCACTGAAGCTTTCTTT
TRBV12-5	-	-	TRBJ2-7	CASGLGPGGSSYEQYF	TGTGCTAGTGGTTTGGGGCCTGGCGGTAGCTCCTACGAGCAGTACTTC
TRBV28	-	-	TRBJ1-4	CASSFAGANNEKLFF	TGTGCCAGCAGTTTCGCAGGGGCGAATAATGAAAAACTGTTTTTT
TRBV19	-	-	TRBJ2-7	CASSISQGLTYEQYF	TGTGCCAGTAGTATAAGCCAGGGCTTGACCTACGAGCAGTACTTC
TRBV6-6	-	-	TRBJ2-3	CASTPWAGWSTDTQYF	TGTGCCAGCACCCCCTGGGCAGGGTGGTCCACAGATACGCAGTATTTT
TRBV6-1	-	-	TRBJ2-2	CATRQVGTGELFF	TGTGCCACCAGACAGGTGGGCACCGGGGAGCTGTTTTTT
TRBV28	-	-	TRBJ2-2	CASSFQGRNTGELFF	TGTGCCAGCAGTTTCCAGGGGAGGAACACCGGGGAGCTGTTTTTT
TRBV5-1	-	-	TRBJ2-3	CASTDFSGDTQYF	TGCGCCAGCACCGATTTTAGTGGAGATACGCAGTATTTT
TRBV7-9	-	-	TRBJ1-2	CASSSVSVPYGYTF	TGTGCCAGCAGCTCTGTCAGCGTGCCCTATGGCTACACCTTC
TRBV5-1	-	-	TRBJ1-1	CASKLGGGMNTEAFF	TGCGCCAGCAAGCTCGGGGGTGGAATGAACACTGAAGCTTTCTTT
TRBV11-2	TRBD2	-	TRBJ2-1	CASSPQGGNEQFF	TGTGCCAGCAGTCCCCAGGGAGGGAATGAGCAGTTCTTC
TRBV5-1	TRBD1	-	TRBJ1-4	CASSSGAGGGEKLFF	TGCGCCAGCAGCTCTGGAGCAGGGGGAGGCGAAAAACTGTTTTTT
TRBV10-1	-	few	TRBJ1-1	CASSGGGSTEAFF	TGCGCCAGCAGCGGTGGGGGGTCCACTGAAGCTTTCTTT
TRBV28	-	-	TRBJ1-3	CASSPTFDWGNTIYF	TGTGCCAGCAGTCCCACATTCGACTGGGGAAACACCATATATTTT
TRBV19	-	once	TRBJ1-2	CASSILSVSNYGYTF	TGTGCCAGTAGTATACTTTCGGTCTCTAACTATGGCTACACCTTC
TRBV28	-	-	TRBJ2-3	CASSSGQGTDTQYF	-
TRBV15	-	-	TRBJ2-2	CATSRNTVTGELFF	TGTGCCACCAGCAGGAACACAGTTACCGGGGAGCTGTTTTTT